The clone carrying this T cell receptor beta chain appeared once. The antigen is not known. The PCR used 60 Vbeta and 13 Jbeta primers. Assay used: immunoSEQ multiplex PCR; TCRdb lists only in-frame clones, some missing. Here the sample spans around 160,000 clones, roughly 74% being singletons. The V segment lost 6 bases and the J segment 2 bases; nucleotides outside the gene matches: 11. Germline V CDR1 and CDR2: WSHSY, SAAADI. The CDR3 spans 16 residues. The source of the sample is a study of cytomegalovirus exposure and HLA in healthy donors. Findings and limits, study-wide: Three CMV-associated chains proved CMV antigen-specific in vitro. Overall, roughly 170 TCR beta chains were annotated as cytomegalovirus-associated.

What was sequenced was PBMCs. The rearrangement links TRBV10-2 to TRBJ2-3; 7 positions match TRBD2. The sequence came from a woman aged 40 to 49 in good health and CMV-seropositive. DNA of the CDR3: TGCGCCAGCAGAAATCTAGCGGTAAAGGACACAGATACGCAGTATTTT. It encodes CASRNLAVKDTDTQYF.